This TCR beta chain originates from a study of blood T cells in healthy people across ages. V lost 2 bases and J lost 9, with 16 bases in between. The CDR3 contains 14 residues. The germline V gene has CDR1 ENHRY and CDR2 SYGVKD. Through a sample-barcoded 5' primer and a J-beta primer mix, a second PCR was run for 7 to 11 cycles. Using its own MiXCR run on the 5' RACE reads, TCRdb lists one record per CDR3 protein. The data contain more than 900,000 distinct CDR3 sequences, approximately 32% of them singletons. This sample also appeared in a second study, on T cells of mothers and their children.

The origin of this receptor is a woman between 40 and 55 years old in good health. The sequencing sample was made of blood. This chain uses TRBV10-3 with TRBJ2-5, with unresolved D. The CDR3 DNA sequence: TGTGCCATCAGTGAGCCTTGGGGTTCCGAGGCCCAGTACTTC. As protein: CAISEPWGSEAQYF.